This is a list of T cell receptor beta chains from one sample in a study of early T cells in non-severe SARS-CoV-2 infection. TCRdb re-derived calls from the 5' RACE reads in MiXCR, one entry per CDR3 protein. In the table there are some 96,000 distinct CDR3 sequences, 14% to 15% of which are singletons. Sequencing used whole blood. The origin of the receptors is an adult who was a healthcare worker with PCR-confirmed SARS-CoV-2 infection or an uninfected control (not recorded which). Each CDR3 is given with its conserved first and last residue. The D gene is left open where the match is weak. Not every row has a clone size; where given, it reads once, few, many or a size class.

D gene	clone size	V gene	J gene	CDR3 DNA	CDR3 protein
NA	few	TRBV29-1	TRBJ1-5	TGCAGCGTTCAGGGTGTCAATCAGCCCCAGCATTTT	CSVQGVNQPQHF
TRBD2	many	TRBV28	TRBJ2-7	TGTGCCAGCAGTTTGCCTAGCGGATACGAGCAGTACTTC	CASSLPSGYEQYF
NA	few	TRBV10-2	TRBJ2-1	TGCGCCAGCAGTGAGGCCAGGATTAATGAGCAGTTCTTC	CASSEARINEQFF
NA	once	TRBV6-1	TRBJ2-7	TGTGCCAGCAGTGAATGGGGTAGTAACTACGAGCAGTACTTC	CASSEWGSNYEQYF
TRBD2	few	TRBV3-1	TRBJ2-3	TGTGCCAGCAGCCAAGCTGCCGGCGCGGGAGGGCAGTATTTT	CASSQAAGAGGQYF
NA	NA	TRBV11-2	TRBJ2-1	TGTGCCAGCAGCTCGAGCCTAAGCGCCATGGCTCAGGAGCAGTTCTTC	CASSSSLSAMAQEQFF
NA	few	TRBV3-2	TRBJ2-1	TGTGCCAGCAGCCAAGAAAAGGGATTCTCGTGGCGCGGGTCCTACAATGAGCAGTTCTTC	CASSQEKGFSWRGSYNEQFF
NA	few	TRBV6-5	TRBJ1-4	TGTGCCAGCGGGCCCCAGGGTAGGGAAAAACTGTTTTTT	CASGPQGREKLFF
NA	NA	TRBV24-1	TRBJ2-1	TGTGCCACCAGTGATTTAGCGACAGCCTACAATGAGCAGTTCTTC	CATSDLATAYNEQFF
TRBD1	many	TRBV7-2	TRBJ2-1	TGTGCCAGCAGCTTCTCACCGGGACAGGGGACCTACAATGAGCAGTTCTTC	CASSFSPGQGTYNEQFF
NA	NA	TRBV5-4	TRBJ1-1	TGTGCCATCGCATTAAACCAACAGGGCATGGCTGAAGCTTTCTTT	CAIALNQQGMAEAFF
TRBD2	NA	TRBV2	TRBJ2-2	TGTGCCAGCAGTGAAGCTGGAATAACAACTAGCGGGACCGGGGAGCTGTTTTTT	CASSEAGITTSGTGELFF
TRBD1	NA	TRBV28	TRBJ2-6	TGTGCCAGCAGCACAGGGGGACAGGGATCTGGGGCCAACGTCCTGACTTTC	CASSTGGQGSGANVLTF
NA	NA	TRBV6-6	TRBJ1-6	TGTGCCACCAGCGGGTCAGGATTAAATTCACCCCTCCACTTT	CATSGSGLNSPLHF
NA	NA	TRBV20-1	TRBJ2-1	TGCAGTGCTAGTTTCGCTGCTTTGGAGTTCTTC	CSASFAALEFF
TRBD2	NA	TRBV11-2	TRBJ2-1	TGTGCCAGCAGCTCCAGGACTAGCGGGATGAATGAGCAGTTCTTC	CASSSRTSGMNEQFF
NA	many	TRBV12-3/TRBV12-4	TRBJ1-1	TGTGCCAGCAGTTTACCCGGGGGGACTGAAGCTTTCTTT	CASSLPGGTEAFF
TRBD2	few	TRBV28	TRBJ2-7	TGTGCCAGCAGTTTGGTAGCGGGAGATCTCGAGCAGTACTTC	CASSLVAGDLEQYF
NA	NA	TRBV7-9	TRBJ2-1	TGTGCGACCCGGGACTCCAGACACAATGAGCAGTTCTTC	CATRDSRHNEQFF
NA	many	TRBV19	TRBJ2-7	TGTGCCAGTAGTGCGTCCGGGACCGGGTCCTACGAGCAGTACTTC	CASSASGTGSYEQYF
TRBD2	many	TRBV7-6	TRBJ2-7	TGTGCCAGCAGCTTAAATAGCGGGGCGCCCTACGAGCAGTACTTC	CASSLNSGAPYEQYF
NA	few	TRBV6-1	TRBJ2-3	TGTGCCAGCAGTCTCGTCAGCACAGATACGCAGTATTTT	CASSLVSTDTQYF
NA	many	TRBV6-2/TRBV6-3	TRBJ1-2	TGTGCCAGCAGACGGGACACAGGAGATAAAAGCACCTTC	CASRRDTGDKSTF
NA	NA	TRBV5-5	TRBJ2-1	TGTGCCAGCAGCTTGTGGCCCGGGAGCTCCTACAATGAGCAGTTCTTC	CASSLWPGSSYNEQFF
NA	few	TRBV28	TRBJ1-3	TGTGCCACCTCGAAATTATATCCTGGAAACACCATATATTTT	CATSKLYPGNTIYF
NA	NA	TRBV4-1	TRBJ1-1	TGCGCCAGCAGCCTTACAGGGTGGACTGAAGCTTTCTTT	CASSLTGWTEAFF
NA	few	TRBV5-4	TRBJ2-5	TGTGCCAGCAGCCCAGGCTGGGAAGAGACCCAGTACTTC	CASSPGWEETQYF
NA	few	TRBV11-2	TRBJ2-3	TGTGCCAGCAGTAATTGGAGGGCCCCAGATACGCAGTATTTT	CASSNWRAPDTQYF
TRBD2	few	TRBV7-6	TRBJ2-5	TGTGCCAGCAGCTTAGTAGCGGGGACCCAGTACTTC	CASSLVAGTQYF
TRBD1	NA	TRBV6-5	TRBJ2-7	TGTGCCAGCAGTTTCTCCTCAGGGGGAAGAAACGAGCAGTACTTC	CASSFSSGGRNEQYF
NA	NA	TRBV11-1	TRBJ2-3	TGTGCCAGCAGCTTAGCGCATACGCAGTATTTT	CASSLAHTQYF
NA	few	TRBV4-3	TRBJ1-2	TGCGCCAGCAGCCCCAGTACACAGGAGATGTACTATGGCTACACCTTC	CASSPSTQEMYYGYTF
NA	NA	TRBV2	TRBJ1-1	TGTGCCAGCAGTGGTGGAAAAGCTTTCTTT	CASSGGKAFF
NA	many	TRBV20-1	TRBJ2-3	TGCAGTGCTAGTCGGTCCGAGGCCCCAGATACGCAGTATTTT	CSASRSEAPDTQYF
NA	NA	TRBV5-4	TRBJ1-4	TGTGCCAGCAGCCGGGACGGCGGTAATGAAAAACTGTTTTTT	CASSRDGGNEKLFF
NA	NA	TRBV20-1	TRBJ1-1	TGCAGTGCTAGTCGGGTTGGCGACACTGAAGCTTTCTTT	CSASRVGDTEAFF
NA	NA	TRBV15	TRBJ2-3	TGTGCCACCAGCTCCCGGGACATCACCCCCACAGATACGCAGTATTTT	CATSSRDITPTDTQYF
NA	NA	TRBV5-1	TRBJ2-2	TGCGCCAGCGCGGAGGGATCGAACACCGGGGAGCTGTTTTTT	CASAEGSNTGELFF
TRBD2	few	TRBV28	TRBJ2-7	TGTGCCTCATACCCAACTAGCGGGAGTCTGCACGAGCAGTACTTC	CASYPTSGSLHEQYF